These T cell receptor beta chains were read from a single sample in a study of CD8 T cells in ankylosing spondylitis. From the 5' RACE reads, TCRdb called clonotypes with MiXCR, one entry per CDR3 protein. The table lists under 250,000 distinct CDR3 sequences, about 10% of them singletons. The sequencing input was blood, either unsorted or a sorted T cell fraction (not recorded which). Every receptor here comes from a male donor with ankylosing spondylitis or in good health (not recorded which). Each CDR3 is given with its conserved first and last residue. Fields, in order: D gene, V gene, clone size, J gene, CDR3 protein, CDR3 DNA. D genes are given only for firm matches. Some rows mark clone size as missing; the rest say once, few, many or name a class of expanded clone.

>NA|TRBV12-3/TRBV12-4|many|TRBJ1-3
CASSPHTVDSGNTIYF
TGTGCCAGCAGCCCCCATACGGTCGACTCTGGAAACACCATATATTTT
>NA|TRBV28|many|TRBJ1-5
CASNPGGANQPQHF
TGTGCCAGCAACCCGGGGGGTGCCAATCAGCCCCAGCATTTT
>NA|TRBV5-1|many|TRBJ2-3
CASTSLGDTQYF
TGCGCCAGCACCTCTCTTGGAGATACGCAGTATTTT
>TRBD2|TRBV6-5|many|TRBJ2-7
CASSYSKPLAGGPPYEQYF
TGTGCCAGCAGTTACTCGAAACCCCTAGCGGGAGGGCCCCCCTACGAGCAGTACTTC
>TRBD1|TRBV11-3|many|TRBJ1-6
CASSSRDREYSPLHF
TGTGCCAGCAGCTCCCGGGACAGGGAGTATTCACCCCTCCACTTT
>NA|TRBV5-1|few|TRBJ1-6
CASSWTAIDNSPLHF
TGCGCCAGCAGCTGGACGGCAATCGATAATTCACCCCTCCACTTT
>TRBD2|TRBV12-3/TRBV12-4|many|TRBJ2-1
CASSLGGLAGRNEQFF
TGTGCCAGCAGTTTAGGGGGACTAGCGGGAAGAAATGAGCAGTTCTTC
>NA|TRBV4-2|few|TRBJ2-3
CASSNTAGRVRADTQYF
TGTGCCAGCAGTAATACCGCGGGCAGGGTAAGGGCAGATACGCAGTATTTT
>NA|TRBV30|many|TRBJ2-2
CAWSKNRNTGELFF
TGTGCCTGGAGTAAGAACAGGAACACCGGGGAGCTGTTTTTT
>NA|TRBV14|NA|TRBJ1-3
CASSQGRSSGNTIYF
TGTGCCAGCAGCCAAGGCAGGAGCTCTGGAAACACCATATATTTT
>TRBD1|TRBV19|many|TRBJ2-4
CASRADGQGQNIQYF
TGTGCCAGTAGAGCTGACGGACAGGGACAAAACATTCAGTACTTC
>NA|TRBV7-9|NA|TRBJ1-1
CASSLGTADTEAFF
TGTGCCAGCAGCTTAGGAACAGCAGACACTGAAGCTTTCTTT
>NA|TRBV12-3/TRBV12-4|once|TRBJ1-1
CASSLRQREGVEAFF
TGTGCCAGCAGTTTACGACAGAGGGAGGGGGTTGAAGCTTTCTTT
>NA|TRBV7-9|NA|TRBJ1-2
CASSSDGPANYGYTF
TGTGCCAGCAGCTCGGACGGACCAGCTAACTATGGCTACACCTTC
>NA|TRBV27|few|TRBJ2-2
CASSLGPTNTGELFF
TGTGCCAGCAGTTTAGGGCCCACGAACACCGGGGAGCTGTTTTTT
>NA|TRBV2|many|TRBJ2-4
CASNGEAKNIQYF
TGTGCCAGCAACGGGGAAGCCAAAAACATTCAGTACTTC